Listed here is a single T cell receptor beta chain. Per the original data handling: Reference gene primer amplification in the assay estimated nucleated cell counts. Sequenced by immunoSEQ multiplex PCR; TCRdb stores in-frame clones only, minus some. V and J calls and clone size follow that table, whereas D and trimming were derived from the DNA. The top ten hold under 3.5% of the sample, which has about 220,000 clones, roughly four fifths seen once. The record originates from a study of blood T cell repertoires in COVID-19. About the study: Sources were T cells, B-cell-depleted T cells, or PBMCs; the material itself was cDNA or gDNA.

Trimming cost V 3 bases and J 12 bases; bases outside gene matches: 2. CDR3 length: 11 amino acids. CDR1 is KGHSH and CDR2 is LQKENI in the germline V gene. Specimen: PBMCs or T cells enriched from blood (not recorded which). The sequence was obtained from a woman aged 55 to 70 who had recovered from COVID-19. The chain recombines TRBV18 with TRBJ2-7; TRBD1 aligns across 10 bases. CDR3 amino acids: CASSPGQGLYF. Here the CDR3 DNA reads TGTGCCAGCTCACCGGGACAGGGGCTGTACTTC.